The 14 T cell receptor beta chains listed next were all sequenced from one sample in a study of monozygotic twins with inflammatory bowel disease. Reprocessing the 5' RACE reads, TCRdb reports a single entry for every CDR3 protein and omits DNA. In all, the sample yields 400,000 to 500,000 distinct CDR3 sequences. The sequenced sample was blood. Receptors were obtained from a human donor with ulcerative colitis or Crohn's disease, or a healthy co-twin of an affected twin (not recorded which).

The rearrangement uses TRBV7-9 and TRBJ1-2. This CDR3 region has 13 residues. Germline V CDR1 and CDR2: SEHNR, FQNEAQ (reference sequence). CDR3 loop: CASPGPTNYGYTF.

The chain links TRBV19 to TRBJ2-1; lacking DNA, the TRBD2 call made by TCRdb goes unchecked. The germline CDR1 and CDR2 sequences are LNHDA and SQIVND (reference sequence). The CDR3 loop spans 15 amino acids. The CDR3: CASSWREVPYNEQFF. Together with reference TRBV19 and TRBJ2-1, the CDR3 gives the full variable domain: DGGITQSPKYLFRKEGQNVTLSCEQNLNHDAMYWYRQDPGQGLRLIYYSQIVNDFQKGDIAEGYSVSREKKESFPLTVTSAQKNPTAFYLCASSWREVPYNEQFFGPGTRLTVL.

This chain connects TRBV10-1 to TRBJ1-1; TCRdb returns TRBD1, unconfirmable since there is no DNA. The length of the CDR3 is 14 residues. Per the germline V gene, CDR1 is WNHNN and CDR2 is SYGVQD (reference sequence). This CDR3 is CASRGDRINTEAFF.

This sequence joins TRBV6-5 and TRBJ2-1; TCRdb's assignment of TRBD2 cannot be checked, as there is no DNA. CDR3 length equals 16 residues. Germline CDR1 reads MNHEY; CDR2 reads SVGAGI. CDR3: CASSYSRTSANNEQFF.

The CDR3 reads CASGREGSGYNEQFF. V and J are TRBV12-3 or TRBV12-4 and TRBJ2-1; TCRdb proposes TRBD2, but this gene call is untestable without DNA. CDR3 length equals 15 residues.

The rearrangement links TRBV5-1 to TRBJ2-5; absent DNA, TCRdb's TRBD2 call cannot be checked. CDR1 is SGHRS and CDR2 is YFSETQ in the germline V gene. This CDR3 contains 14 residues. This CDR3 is CASSTGGKEETQYF.

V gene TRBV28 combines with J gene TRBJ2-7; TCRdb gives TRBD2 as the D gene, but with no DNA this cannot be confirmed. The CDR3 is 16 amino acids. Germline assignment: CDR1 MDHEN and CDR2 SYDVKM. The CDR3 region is CASSSRSSGVSYEQYF.

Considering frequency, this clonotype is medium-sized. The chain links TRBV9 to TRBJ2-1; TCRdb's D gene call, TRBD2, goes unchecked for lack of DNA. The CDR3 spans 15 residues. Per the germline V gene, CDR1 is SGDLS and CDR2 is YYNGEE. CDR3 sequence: CASSGRPLAGGEQFF.

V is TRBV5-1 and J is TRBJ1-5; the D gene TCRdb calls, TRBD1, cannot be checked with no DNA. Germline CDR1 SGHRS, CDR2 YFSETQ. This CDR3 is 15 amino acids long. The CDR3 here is CASSLTGNEGQPQHF.

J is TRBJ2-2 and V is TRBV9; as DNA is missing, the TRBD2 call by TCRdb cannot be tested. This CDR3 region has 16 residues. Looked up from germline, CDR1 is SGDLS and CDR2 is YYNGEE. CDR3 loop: CASSVGLDYYTGELFF.

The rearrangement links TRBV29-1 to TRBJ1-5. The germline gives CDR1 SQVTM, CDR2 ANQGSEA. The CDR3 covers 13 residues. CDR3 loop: CSVVVSSNQPQHF. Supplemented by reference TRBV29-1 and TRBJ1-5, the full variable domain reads SAVISQKPSRDICQRGTSLTIQCQVDSQVTMMFWYRQQPGQSLTLIATANQGSEATYESGFVIDKFPISRPNLTFSTLTVSNMSPEDSSIYLCSVVVSSNQPQHFGDGTRLSIL.

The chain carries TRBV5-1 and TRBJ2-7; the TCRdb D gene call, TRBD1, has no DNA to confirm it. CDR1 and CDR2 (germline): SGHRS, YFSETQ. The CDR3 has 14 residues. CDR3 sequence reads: CASSLIGQMNEQYF.

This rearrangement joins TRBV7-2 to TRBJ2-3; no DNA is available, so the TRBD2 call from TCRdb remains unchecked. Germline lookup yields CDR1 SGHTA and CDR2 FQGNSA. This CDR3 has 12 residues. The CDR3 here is CASSLEGNTQYF.

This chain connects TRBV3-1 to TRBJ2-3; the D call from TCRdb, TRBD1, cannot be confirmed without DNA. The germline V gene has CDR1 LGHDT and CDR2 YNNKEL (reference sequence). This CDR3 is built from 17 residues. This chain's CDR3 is CASSQVLPGGWTNTQYF.